These 10 T cell receptor beta chains came from one sample sequenced in a study of T cells in Graves' hyperthyroidism and ophthalmopathy. There were TCR beta CDR3 regions amplified from RNA transcripts. HTBI primers were the set used in a first-round RT-PCR of the TCR CDR3. TCRdb used MiXCR to reprocess the multiplex PCR reads, holding one entry per CDR3 protein. The sample has roughly 400,000 distinct CDR3 sequences; over 13% are singletons. The sample comprised blood. Every receptor here comes from a man between 50 and 59 years old with Graves' ophthalmopathy.

This clonotype turned up a few times. CDR3 in amino acids: CATSRGGDTTLYGYTF. In nucleotides, the CDR3 is TGTGCCACCAGCAGAGGTGGAGACACGACCCTCTATGGCTACACCTTC. This chain joins TRBV15 and TRBJ1-2; D unresolved. Deletions cut 1 base from V and 4 bases from J, with 16 bases between. Per germline, CDR1 LNHNV and CDR2 YYDKDF (reference sequence). CDR3 length: 16 amino acids.

The V and J genes are TRBV19 and TRBJ2-1; 8 nucleotides line up with TRBD1. Unmatched junction bases numbered 3, after V lost 3 bases and J lost 2 bases. The CDR3 runs to 15 residues. Looked up from germline, CDR1 is LNHDA and CDR2 is SQIVND (reference sequence). CDR3 in amino acids: CASSIVTGAYNEQFF. DNA for the CDR3: TGTGCCAGTAGTATTGTGACAGGGGCCTACAATGAGCAGTTCTTC.

The chain combines TRBV9 with TRBJ2-3, with 10 bases fitting TRBD2. The CDR3 loop spans 16 amino acids. Germline lookup yields CDR1 SGDLS and CDR2 YYNGEE. V lost 1 base and J lost 6; bases outside the gene matches: 8. The CDR3 reads CASSVTSGNGGDTQYF. DNA of the CDR3: TGTGCCAGCAGCGTAACTAGCGGGAACGGTGGGGATACGCAGTATTTT.

This clonotype has a count of ten or more. This chain uses TRBV18 with TRBJ2-2; D is perhaps TRBD2 (6 bases). Per germline, CDR1 KGHSH and CDR2 LQKENI. Trimming pared 4 bases from V and 0 bases from J, leaving 9 bases between. This CDR3 has 15 residues. DNA for the CDR3: TGTGCCAGCTCACGGGGGGTGACGAACACCGGGGAGCTGTTTTTT. Protein: CASSRGVTNTGELFF.

This clonotype was found many times. This rearrangement joins TRBV6-1 to TRBJ2-7; TRBD1 aligns across 9 bases. The CDR3 consists of 15 residues. The J segment lost 6 bases and the V segment lost 5 bases, leaving 11 bases of the junction unmatched. CDR1 is MNHNS, CDR2 SASEGT, per germline. The CDR3 DNA reads TGTGCCAGCAGTAGATACCGGGACAGGGTATCCGAGCAGTACTTC. Translated: CASSRYRDRVSEQYF.

In this sample, this clonotype turned up a few times. The chain joins TRBV19 to TRBJ2-7, with D perhaps matching TRBD2 (6 bases). Deletions cut 3 bases from V and 5 bases from J, with 17 bases between. Germline values: CDR1 LNHDA, CDR2 SQIVND (reference sequence). This CDR3 comprises 15 residues. The CDR3 DNA follows: TGTGCCAGTAGTATGGGACTTAGCGCAGGGAACGAGCAGTACTTC. This gives the protein CASSMGLSAGNEQYF.

Many counts were recorded for this clonotype. V usage is TRBV12-3 or TRBV12-4 and J usage is TRBJ2-7; the D is unclear. Trimming pared 6 bases from V and 0 bases from J, leaving 15 bases between. This CDR3 is built from 15 residues. CDR3 in DNA: TGTGCCAGCAGCACCGACGGAACGTCCTCCTACGAGCAGTACTTC. It translates to CASSTDGTSSYEQYF.

The V call is TRBV30, the J call TRBJ1-5, with D uncertain. The DNA end favors TRBJ2-3, so the J call may be wrong. CDR1 GTSNPN and CDR2 SVGIG come from the germline V gene (reference sequence). The CDR3 is 13 amino acids. CDR3 residues: CAWTRGSNQPQYF. The CDR3 DNA reads as TGTGCCTGGACCCGAGGTAGCAATCAGCCCCAGTATTTT.

In this sample, this clonotype turned up many times. The chain carries TRBV9 and TRBJ1-2; 7 nucleotides align to TRBD1. Germline V gives CDR1 SGDLS, CDR2 YYNGEE. Trimming removed 3 bases from V and 1 base from J; junction bases left unmatched: 6. The CDR3 consists of 15 residues. DNA of the CDR3: TGTGCCAGCAGCGAGGGGGCCTCGATTAACTATGGCTACACCTTC. Translation: CASSEGASINYGYTF.

This clonotype was detected ten times or more. This sequence joins TRBV20-1 and TRBJ2-5; D may be TRBD1 or TRBD2 (6 bases each). The V gene lost 7 bases and the J gene lost 4 bases, with 13 bases spanning the gap. Per the germline V gene, CDR1 is DFQATT and CDR2 is SNEGSKA (reference sequence). The CDR3 sequence is 12 residues long. CDR3 DNA sequence: TGCAGTGGAGGCAGGGGAGGAGAGACCCAGTACTTC. This codes for CSGGRGGETQYF.